This TCR beta chain was recovered during a study of chemoradiotherapy in HPV16-positive cancers. Study-wide context: Candidate HPV-specific clones and shared TCR motifs came from a couple of HPV16-positive patients.

Measured with immunoSEQ multiplex PCR; TCRdb has only the in-frame clones, and not every one. The table lists about 66,000 clones, roughly 86% of them singletons. In germline, CDR1 is MNHNY, CDR2 SVGAGI (reference sequence). V was cut by 6 bases and J by 3 bases, with 18 bases left in between. The CDR3 is made up of 15 amino acids. Points from the study as a whole: HPV-specific T cells were functionally defined from only a couple of HPV16-positive patients.

A remark on this clone: What it recognizes is unknown.

The TCR sequence derives from a human donor with HPV-associated anogenital cancer. This sequence joins TRBV6-6 and TRBJ2-7; D may be TRBD2 (6 bases). This material consisted of blood, taken from a patient who underwent chemoradiotherapy. The CDR3 sequence: CASRSQDGRGYEQYF. CDR3 bases: TGTGCCAGCAGGTCACAGGACGGGAGAGGCTACGAGCAGTACTTC.